This T cell receptor beta chain appears in the sequencing data of a study of cytomegalovirus exposure and HLA in healthy donors. Study observations and caveats: Rarity held for most TCR sequences, but there were some public TCRs that occurred in many donors.

The CDR3 is made up of 16 amino acids. Germline assignment: CDR1 MNHEY and CDR2 SMNVEV (reference sequence). The PCR ran on 60 Vbeta and 13 Jbeta primers. Generated by immunoSEQ multiplex PCR, the TCRdb table keeps only in-frame clones and is missing some. The table lists 270,000 or so clones, 80% to 90% of them singletons. This clone has a single count. Its antigen remains unidentified. Germline is not matched at one junction end, which may reflect a read error. The same CDR3 arises from other DNA sequences in this sample as well. This chain links TRBV27 with TRBJ1-1; D uncertain. This clonotype was obtained from a man aged 35 to 55 in good health and CMV-seropositive. The sequenced sample was PBMCs. CDR3 in DNA: TGTGCCAGCAGTTTAAGCCCAATCACAGAGAACACTGAAGCCTTCTTT. It encodes CASSLSPITENTEAFF.